The T cell receptor (beta chain) under discussion was sequenced for a study of cytomegalovirus exposure and HLA in healthy donors. Study-wide findings and caveats: Some public TCRs appeared in many individuals, while most sequences were rare. Some TCR beta chains (about 180 of them) were listed as cytomegalovirus-associated. In vitro experiments confirmed that three CMV-associated chains were specific for CMV antigens.

Here immunoSEQ multiplex PCR was the method, and the copy in TCRdb shows in-frame clones only, minus some. The sample lists 200,000 or so clones, approximately 82% occurring once. On this clone: What it binds is unknown.

This TCR was recovered from a woman aged 25-40 years in good health and CMV-seropositive. Sequences were obtained from PBMCs.

CDR3 DNA sequence: TGCGCCAGCAGTGAGGGCAACGGGGGAGCGAAGAATGAGCAGTTCTTC. It specifies CASSEGNGGAKNEQFF. The chain joins TRBV10-1 to TRBJ2-1, with D maybe TRBD2 (6 bases). The CDR3 runs 16 residues. V was clipped by 2 bases and J by 7 bases, with 18 bases between them. Looked up from germline, CDR1 is WNHNN and CDR2 is SYGVQD (reference sequence).